Described below is a single T cell receptor (beta chain) sequence and its context. Described time point: persistent/refractory GD, antithyroid drugs over 5 years with positive TRAb. There was RNA extracted from PBMCs, and the TCR library was made from it. The data derive from a study of regulatory T cells in long-lasting Graves disease. Investigators prepared the TCR beta libraries by applying iRepertoire HTBI primers and Arm-PCR of CDR3 regions. TCRdb recomputed calls from the multiplex PCR reads with MiXCR, one row per CDR3 protein. Among 420,000 or so distinct CDR3 sequences listed, 20% to 25% were seen once. Germline-derived CDR1 and CDR2 are MNHEY and SVGEGT. V shed 2 bases, J shed 0 bases, and the junction held 12 bases outside the gene matches. There are 18 residues in the CDR3.

This sequence joins TRBV6-2 or TRBV6-3 and TRBJ1-1; 7 bases align to TRBD1. The material sequenced was peripheral blood mononuclear cells (PBMCs), taken when the disease was refractory, from a patient treated with antithyroid drugs. This TCR came from a female donor with Graves disease. The CDR3 DNA follows: TGTGCCAGCAGTTACAATTTCTGGGGACAGACTATGAACACTGAAGCTTTCTTT. Its protein is CASSYNFWGQTMNTEAFF.